The 10 T cell receptor beta chains in this list originate from one sample, sequenced in a study of T cells in Graves' hyperthyroidism and ophthalmopathy. Amplified TCR beta CDR3 regions came from RNA transcripts. When the TCR CDR3 underwent first-round RT-PCR, the HTBI primer set was used. TCRdb analysed the multiplex PCR reads with MiXCR anew, one entry per CDR3 protein. In the table there are some 350,000 distinct CDR3 sequences, about a sixth of which are singletons. Sample: blood. All receptors come from a woman aged 18-29 years with Graves' hyperthyroidism that later progressed to Graves' ophthalmopathy.

This clonotype occurred a few times. The chain has TRBV7-8 and TRBJ2-3; 7 bases align to TRBD2. J was trimmed by 5 bases and V by 5 bases; bases with no gene match: 10. The CDR3 is made up of 15 amino acids. The germline CDR1 and CDR2 sequences are SGHVS and FQNEAQ. In DNA, the CDR3 is TGTGCCAGCAGCCCCCATGGGAGGGCAGTAGATACGCAGTATTTT. Its protein product is CASSPHGRAVDTQYF.

This clonotype appeared many times. The J gene is TRBJ1-2, the V gene TRBV20-1; no definite D call. Trimming removed 5 bases from V and 4 bases from J, with 8 bases in between. CDR1 is DFQATT and CDR2 is SNEGSKA in the germline V gene (reference sequence). The CDR3 length is 11 residues. DNA of the CDR3: TGCAGTGCTGGGCCGGGCTATGGCTACACCTTC. As protein: CSAGPGYGYTF.

This clonotype was observed many times. V usage is TRBV2 and J usage is TRBJ2-7, with D uncertain. The CDR3 has 14 amino acids. V lost 6 bases and J 4 bases, leaving 16 bases between the germline ends. Germline CDR1 is SNHLY and CDR2 is FYNNEI. Written as DNA, the CDR3 is TGTGCCAGCAGCCCTATTACGGAAAGGTACGAGCAGTACTTC. It codes for CASSPITERYEQYF. Looking up the rest from reference TRBV2 and TRBJ2-7 gives the full variable domain: EPEVTQTPSHQVTQMGQEVILRCVPISNHLYFYWYRQILGQKVEFLVSFYNNEISEKSEIFDDQFSVERPDGSNFTLKIRSTKLEDSAMYFCASSPITERYEQYFGPGTRLTVT.

This clonotype was counted ten times or more. This sequence joins TRBV3-1 and TRBJ2-7; D is undetermined. Germline-derived CDR1 and CDR2 are LGHDT and YNNKEL (reference sequence). Trimming removed 4 bases at V and 6 bases at J, with 10 bases between. This CDR3 region has 12 residues. The CDR3 DNA reads as TGTGCCAGCAGCCCGAACCCCTTCGAGCAGTACTTC. It is translated as CASSPNPFEQYF.

This clonotype was seen a handful of times. The chain employs TRBV5-5 and TRBJ2-5, with D perhaps being TRBD1 or TRBD2 (5 bases each). V lost 3 bases to trimming and J lost 4 bases, with 10 bases between them. From germline, CDR1 is SGHKS and CDR2 YYEKEE (reference sequence). The CDR3 is made up of 13 amino acids. The CDR3 DNA reads TGTGCCAGCAGCTCCCAGGGACGAGAGACCCAGTACTTC. Protein product: CASSSQGRETQYF.

This clonotype has just a few counts. This chain links TRBV7-9 with TRBJ2-1; the D gene is possibly TRBD2 (7 bases). Trimming took off 5 bases at V and 0 bases at J, with 17 bases between the two ends. This CDR3 is 17 amino acids long. Germline V gene data show CDR1 as SEHNR and CDR2 as FQNEAQ (reference sequence). The CDR3 DNA sequence: TGTGCCAGCAGCCCAGGGGCGGGAGTAAGCTCCTACAATGAGCAGTTCTTC. Its protein product is CASSPGAGVSSYNEQFF.

This clonotype was observed many times. This CDR3 reads CASSNPGGANTDTQYF. The CDR3 DNA reads as TGTGCCAGCAGTAATCCAGGGGGCGCGAACACAGATACGCAGTATTTT. The chain links TRBV12-3 or TRBV12-4 to TRBJ2-3, with 8 bases fitting TRBD1. The CDR3 covers 16 residues. The V gene end was trimmed by 5 bases and the J gene end by 2 bases; junction bases not matched to a gene: 9.

The J gene is TRBJ1-6, the V gene TRBV9, with D possibly TRBD1 on 5 matching bases. The germline V and J ends were trimmed by 3 bases and 8 bases, with 12 bases remaining between them. Per germline, CDR1 SGDLS and CDR2 YYNGEE. The CDR3 has 14 residues. CDR3 coding DNA: TGTGCCAGCAGCGAGGGACGCCCCTATTCACCCCTCCACTTT. This encodes CASSEGRPYSPLHF.

The sample holds many counts of this clonotype. The gene calls are TRBV5-1 and TRBJ2-1, with D possibly matching TRBD2 (5 bases). Germline V gives CDR1 SGHRS, CDR2 YFSETQ. The CDR3 is 14 amino acids. Trimming took off 1 base at V and 9 bases at J, with 14 bases between the two ends. The CDR3 spells CASSLRSGTVEQFF. The CDR3 DNA sequence: TGCGCCAGCAGCTTGAGGAGCGGTACGGTTGAGCAGTTCTTC.

This clonotype was detected ten times or more. The chain employs TRBV2 and TRBJ2-7; D may be TRBD1 (5 bases). Germline loops: CDR1 SNHLY, CDR2 FYNNEI. Trimming pared 3 bases from V and 3 bases from J, leaving 12 bases between. CDR3 length: 14 amino acids. CDR3 loop: CASSDGRVDYEQYF. As DNA, the CDR3 is TGTGCCAGCAGTGATGGCAGGGTTGACTACGAGCAGTACTTC.